A selection of T cell receptor beta chains follows, all from one sample in a study of OX40 agonist ivuxolimab in advanced cancers. Produced via immunoSEQ multiplex PCR; TCRdb's table is partial and in-frame only. The sample has approximately 90,000 clones; approximately 91% are singletons. The input for sequencing was CD4+ or CD8+ T cells sorted from blood, taken in a trial of the OX40 agonist ivuxolimab. These receptors were taken from an adult with an advanced solid tumor such as melanoma, head and neck, liver or kidney cancer. Each CDR3 is given with its conserved first and last residue. D genes are given only for firm matches. Some rows mark clone size as missing; the rest say once, few, many or name a class of expanded clone.

d_call: TRBD1
clone_size: NA
j_call: TRBJ1-5
v_call: TRBV15
cdr3_nt: TGTGCCACCAGCAGAGGGACCCGGGACAGGGGCTGGAGCAATCAGCCCCAGCATTTT
cdr3_aa: CATSRGTRDRGWSNQPQHF

d_call: TRBD1
clone_size: once
j_call: TRBJ2-7
v_call: TRBV2
cdr3_nt: TGTGCCAGCAGGAGGGGAGATCGGGACAGGGGTTTAGACGAGCAGTACTTC
cdr3_aa: CASRRGDRDRGLDEQYF

d_call: TRBD1
clone_size: NA
j_call: TRBJ1-1
v_call: TRBV10-1
cdr3_nt: TGCGCCAGCAGCCCAGGGGGGACTGAAGCTTTCTTT
cdr3_aa: CASSPGGTEAFF

d_call: NA
clone_size: NA
j_call: TRBJ1-2
v_call: TRBV20-1
cdr3_nt: TGCAGTGCTAGTGGCGGGGGCTACACCTTC
cdr3_aa: CSASGGGYTF

d_call: NA
clone_size: NA
j_call: TRBJ2-1
v_call: TRBV4-2
cdr3_nt: TGTGCCAGCAGCCAGCCTCAGGGTGTTAGGGCTTATGAGCAGTTCTTC
cdr3_aa: CASSQPQGVRAYEQFF

d_call: NA
clone_size: few
j_call: TRBJ1-1
v_call: TRBV18
cdr3_nt: TGTGCCAGCTCACCGAAGAACACTGAAGCTTTCTTT
cdr3_aa: CASSPKNTEAFF

d_call: NA
clone_size: NA
j_call: TRBJ2-7
v_call: TRBV6-6
cdr3_nt: TGTGCCAGCAGTGGGGACATCCCCCACGAGCAGTACTTC
cdr3_aa: CASSGDIPHEQYF

d_call: NA
clone_size: few
j_call: TRBJ1-4
v_call: TRBV11-2
cdr3_nt: TGTGCCAGCAGCTTAGGGAGGGGGAGGACTAATGAAAAACTGTTTTTT
cdr3_aa: CASSLGRGRTNEKLFF

d_call: NA
clone_size: NA
j_call: TRBJ2-3
v_call: TRBV7-3
cdr3_nt: TGTGCCAGCAGCTTAGGGAATACGCAGTATTTT
cdr3_aa: CASSLGNTQYF

d_call: TRBD1
clone_size: NA
j_call: TRBJ1-2
v_call: TRBV6-4
cdr3_nt: TGTGCCAGCATCTGGCAGGGGGCGGTAGGCTACACCTTC
cdr3_aa: CASIWQGAVGYTF

d_call: NA
clone_size: NA
j_call: TRBJ2-3
v_call: TRBV5-4
cdr3_nt: TGTGCCAGCAGCCGAGGGGGGGTCGGAGATACGCAGTATTTT
cdr3_aa: CASSRGGVGDTQYF

d_call: NA
clone_size: NA
j_call: TRBJ1-4
v_call: TRBV30
cdr3_nt: TGTGCCTGGAGTGTCGGGGGGCAAAGTGAAAAACTGTTTTTT
cdr3_aa: CAWSVGGQSEKLFF

d_call: NA
clone_size: NA
j_call: TRBJ1-5
v_call: TRBV2
cdr3_nt: TGTGCCAGCAGTGAACACCTCAATCAGCCCCAGCATTTT
cdr3_aa: CASSEHLNQPQHF

d_call: TRBD1
clone_size: NA
j_call: TRBJ2-7
v_call: TRBV30
cdr3_nt: TGTGCCTGGTTTACAGGGGCAGGGGAGCAGTACTTC
cdr3_aa: CAWFTGAGEQYF

d_call: NA
clone_size: NA
j_call: TRBJ1-4
v_call: TRBV7-9
cdr3_nt: TGTGCCAGCAGCCGAGGTCGTGATGAAAAACTGTTTTTT
cdr3_aa: CASSRGRDEKLFF

d_call: TRBD1
clone_size: NA
j_call: TRBJ2-7
v_call: TRBV5-5
cdr3_nt: TGTGCCAGCAGCACGGGACAGGGGGTATACGAGCAGTACTTC
cdr3_aa: CASSTGQGVYEQYF

d_call: NA
clone_size: NA
j_call: TRBJ1-1
v_call: TRBV4-3
cdr3_nt: TGCGCCAGCAGCCAAGATGAGGCCGAAGCTTTCTTT
cdr3_aa: CASSQDEAEAFF

d_call: NA
clone_size: NA
j_call: TRBJ1-3
v_call: TRBV11-2
cdr3_nt: TGTGCCAGCACCCAGCCATTCTCTGGAAACACCATATATTTT
cdr3_aa: CASTQPFSGNTIYF

d_call: NA
clone_size: NA
j_call: TRBJ1-2
v_call: TRBV7-2
cdr3_nt: TGTGCCAGCAGCTTAGCACCAACAGGGAAAGGCTATGGCTACACCTTC
cdr3_aa: CASSLAPTGKGYGYTF

d_call: TRBD2
clone_size: NA
j_call: TRBJ2-1
v_call: TRBV11-2
cdr3_nt: TGTGCCAGCAGCTTACTAGCGGGGGGCCTCGGAGAGCAGTTCTTC
cdr3_aa: CASSLLAGGLGEQFF

d_call: TRBD2
clone_size: NA
j_call: TRBJ2-1
v_call: TRBV29-1
cdr3_nt: TGCAGCGTCCCCCAGGGCTCCCCGGGGCTAGCGGGGGCAAATGAGCAGTTCTTC
cdr3_aa: CSVPQGSPGLAGANEQFF

d_call: NA
clone_size: NA
j_call: TRBJ2-6
v_call: TRBV7-2
cdr3_nt: TGTGCCCGCACTTCAGGCCCCGGGGCCAACGTCCTGACTTTC
cdr3_aa: CARTSGPGANVLTF

d_call: NA
clone_size: NA
j_call: TRBJ1-5
v_call: TRBV7-2
cdr3_nt: TGTGCCAGCAGCCGACAGACGAATCAGCCCCAGCATTTT
cdr3_aa: CASSRQTNQPQHF

d_call: TRBD2
clone_size: NA
j_call: TRBJ2-5
v_call: TRBV2
cdr3_nt: TGTGCCAGCAGTCTCGGGCGCGGACTAGCGGGGCGGGAGACCCAGTACTTC
cdr3_aa: CASSLGRGLAGRETQYF

d_call: TRBD1
clone_size: once
j_call: TRBJ1-4
v_call: TRBV28
cdr3_nt: TGTGCCAGCAGCCGGACAGGGGGCGCGGGAACTAATGAAAAACTGTTTTTT
cdr3_aa: CASSRTGGAGTNEKLFF

d_call: NA
clone_size: NA
j_call: TRBJ2-1
v_call: TRBV12-2
cdr3_nt: TGTGCAAGTCGCCCGAGACTAGTCGACAATGAGCAGTTCTTC
cdr3_aa: CASRPRLVDNEQFF

d_call: TRBD1
clone_size: NA
j_call: TRBJ1-1
v_call: TRBV7-8
cdr3_nt: TGTGCCAGCAGCTTACAAGGACAGGGGGCTTCTGAAGCTTTCTTT
cdr3_aa: CASSLQGQGASEAFF

d_call: NA
clone_size: NA
j_call: TRBJ2-7
v_call: TRBV1
cdr3_nt: TGCACCAGCAGCCAAAGCCGCGCCTTTTTC
cdr3_aa: CTSSQSRAFF

d_call: NA
clone_size: NA
j_call: TRBJ2-7
v_call: TRBV9
cdr3_nt: TGTGCCAGCAGCGGAGATGGGAGCCGCTCCTACGAGCAGTACTTC
cdr3_aa: CASSGDGSRSYEQYF

d_call: TRBD1
clone_size: few
j_call: TRBJ2-3
v_call: TRBV2
cdr3_nt: TGTGCCAGCAGTTCCGGGACAGGTACGCAGTATTTT
cdr3_aa: CASSSGTGTQYF

d_call: NA
clone_size: NA
j_call: TRBJ2-7
v_call: TRBV11-2
cdr3_nt: TGTGCCAGCAGCTTACGGCAGGTAACGGGCTACGAGCAGTACTTC
cdr3_aa: CASSLRQVTGYEQYF

d_call: TRBD1
clone_size: NA
j_call: TRBJ1-3
v_call: TRBV7-6
cdr3_nt: TGTGCCAGCAGCTCAGGGGGCGCTAATGGAAACACCATATATTTT
cdr3_aa: CASSSGGANGNTIYF

d_call: NA
clone_size: NA
j_call: TRBJ2-7
v_call: TRBV5-8
cdr3_nt: TGTGCCAGCAGCTTTGAATGGGGGCCCAACCACCCCTACGAGCAGTACTTC
cdr3_aa: CASSFEWGPNHPYEQYF

d_call: TRBD2
clone_size: NA
j_call: TRBJ2-5
v_call: TRBV5-4
cdr3_nt: TGTGCCAGCAGCCGCATAGGAGCGGGGGGGCTCGAAGAGACCCAGTACTTC
cdr3_aa: CASSRIGAGGLEETQYF

d_call: NA
clone_size: few
j_call: TRBJ2-3
v_call: TRBV11-1
cdr3_nt: TGTGCCAGCAGCCCCTACCGTTGGGGAACTAGCACAGATACGCAGTATTTT
cdr3_aa: CASSPYRWGTSTDTQYF

d_call: NA
clone_size: NA
j_call: TRBJ2-3
v_call: TRBV19
cdr3_nt: TGTGCCAGTAGTTTGTCGGGGGGCGCCGATACGCAGTATTTT
cdr3_aa: CASSLSGGADTQYF

d_call: NA
clone_size: NA
j_call: TRBJ1-2
v_call: TRBV5-6
cdr3_nt: TGTGCCAGCAGCTTAGGGCCAGTCTCTAACTATGGCTACACCTTC
cdr3_aa: CASSLGPVSNYGYTF

d_call: TRBD2
clone_size: NA
j_call: TRBJ2-2
v_call: TRBV5-6
cdr3_nt: TGTGCCAGCAGCCAGACCGGCGGGGGTAGGAGAGTTACCGGGGAGCTGTTTTTT
cdr3_aa: CASSQTGGGRRVTGELFF

d_call: NA
clone_size: NA
j_call: TRBJ2-7
v_call: TRBV6-1
cdr3_nt: TGTGCCAGCAGTGGGCCCGAAGCAGGGGCCTACGAGCAGTACTTC
cdr3_aa: CASSGPEAGAYEQYF

d_call: TRBD2
clone_size: NA
j_call: TRBJ2-3
v_call: TRBV11-2
cdr3_nt: TGTGCCAGCAGCTTAGGGCTAGCGGGGGATACGCAGTATTTT
cdr3_aa: CASSLGLAGDTQYF

d_call: NA
clone_size: NA
j_call: TRBJ1-6
v_call: TRBV14
cdr3_nt: TGTGCCAGCAGCCTCAGGGGCTATAATTCACCCCTCCACTTT
cdr3_aa: CASSLRGYNSPLHF

d_call: NA
clone_size: NA
j_call: TRBJ2-3
v_call: TRBV5-1
cdr3_nt: TGCGCCAGCAAGGCGGGTCCTCAGAGCACAGATACGCAGTATTTT
cdr3_aa: CASKAGPQSTDTQYF

d_call: NA
clone_size: NA
j_call: TRBJ2-1
v_call: TRBV5-6
cdr3_nt: TGTGCCAGCAGCCATAGCCAGGCGGTCCTCCCCGATGAGCAGTTCTTC
cdr3_aa: CASSHSQAVLPDEQFF

d_call: NA
clone_size: NA
j_call: TRBJ2-3
v_call: TRBV5-4
cdr3_nt: TGTGCCAGCAGCTTGGCCAACTTCCCGGGGCCTTATGACGCAGATACGCAGTATTTT
cdr3_aa: CASSLANFPGPYDADTQYF

d_call: NA
clone_size: NA
j_call: TRBJ1-4
v_call: TRBV30
cdr3_nt: TGTGCCTGGAGAACGGCAGCCATGAATGAAAAACTGTTTTTT
cdr3_aa: CAWRTAAMNEKLFF

d_call: TRBD1
clone_size: NA
j_call: TRBJ2-1
v_call: TRBV5-4
cdr3_nt: TGTGCCAGCAGCTTGGAAGGGGGCGGCACCTACAATGAGCAGTTCTTC
cdr3_aa: CASSLEGGGTYNEQFF

d_call: TRBD1
clone_size: once
j_call: TRBJ2-1
v_call: TRBV5-1
cdr3_nt: TGCGCCAGCAGCTTGATAGGACAGGGTAACTATGAGCAGTTCTTC
cdr3_aa: CASSLIGQGNYEQFF

d_call: NA
clone_size: NA
j_call: TRBJ1-1
v_call: TRBV5-1
cdr3_nt: TGCGCCAGCAGCTTGTCTAGTACAGGGAGGGCCACTGAAGCTTTCTTT
cdr3_aa: CASSLSSTGRATEAFF

d_call: NA
clone_size: NA
j_call: TRBJ2-1
v_call: TRBV7-2
cdr3_nt: TGTGCCAGCAGCCGTTCTGGGGCAAAGCAGTTCTTC
cdr3_aa: CASSRSGAKQFF

d_call: TRBD1
clone_size: NA
j_call: TRBJ2-7
v_call: TRBV10-3
cdr3_nt: TGTGCCATCAGTGAGTCCATCGGGACAGGGATTATCCACGAGCAGTACTTC
cdr3_aa: CAISESIGTGIIHEQYF

d_call: NA
clone_size: NA
j_call: TRBJ1-2
v_call: TRBV7-8
cdr3_nt: TGTGCCAGCAGCGCTAAACAGGGAGCTAACTATGGCTACACCTTC
cdr3_aa: CASSAKQGANYGYTF